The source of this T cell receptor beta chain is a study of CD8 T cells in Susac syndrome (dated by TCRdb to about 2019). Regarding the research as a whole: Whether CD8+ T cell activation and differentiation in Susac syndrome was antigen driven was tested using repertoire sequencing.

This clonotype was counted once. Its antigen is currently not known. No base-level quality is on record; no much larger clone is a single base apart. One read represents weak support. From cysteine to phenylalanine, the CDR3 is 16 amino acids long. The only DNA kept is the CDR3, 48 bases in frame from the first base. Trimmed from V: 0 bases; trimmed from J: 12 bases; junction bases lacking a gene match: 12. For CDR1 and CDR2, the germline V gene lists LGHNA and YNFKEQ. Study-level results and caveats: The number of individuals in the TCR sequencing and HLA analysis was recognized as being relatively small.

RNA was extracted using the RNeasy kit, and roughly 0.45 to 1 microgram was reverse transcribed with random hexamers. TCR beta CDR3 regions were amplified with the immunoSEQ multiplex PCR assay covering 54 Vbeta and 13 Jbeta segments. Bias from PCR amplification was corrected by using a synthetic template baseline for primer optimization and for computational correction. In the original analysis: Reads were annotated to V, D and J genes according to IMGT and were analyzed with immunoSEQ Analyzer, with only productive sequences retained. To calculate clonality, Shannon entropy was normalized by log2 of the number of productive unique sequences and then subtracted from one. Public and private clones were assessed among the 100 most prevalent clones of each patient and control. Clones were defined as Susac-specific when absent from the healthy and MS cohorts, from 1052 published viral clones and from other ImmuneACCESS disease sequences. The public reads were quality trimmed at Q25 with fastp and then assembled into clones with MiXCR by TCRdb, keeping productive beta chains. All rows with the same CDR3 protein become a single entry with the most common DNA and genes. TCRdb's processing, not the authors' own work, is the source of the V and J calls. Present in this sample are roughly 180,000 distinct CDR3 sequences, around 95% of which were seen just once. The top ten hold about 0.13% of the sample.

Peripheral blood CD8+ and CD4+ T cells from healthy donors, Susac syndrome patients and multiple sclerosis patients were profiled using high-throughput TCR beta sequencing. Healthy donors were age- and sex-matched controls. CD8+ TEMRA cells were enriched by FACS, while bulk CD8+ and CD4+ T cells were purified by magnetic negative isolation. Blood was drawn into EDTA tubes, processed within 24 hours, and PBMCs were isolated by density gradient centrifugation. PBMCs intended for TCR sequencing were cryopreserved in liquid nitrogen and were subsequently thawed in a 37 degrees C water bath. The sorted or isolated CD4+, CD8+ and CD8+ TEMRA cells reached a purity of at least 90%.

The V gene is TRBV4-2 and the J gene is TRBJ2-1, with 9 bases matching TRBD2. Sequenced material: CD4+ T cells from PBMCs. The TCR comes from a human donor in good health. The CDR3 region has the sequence CASSQDAKSGGLPQFF. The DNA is TGTGCCAGCAGCCAAGATGCGAAAAGCGGGGGGCTCCCGCAGTTCTTC.